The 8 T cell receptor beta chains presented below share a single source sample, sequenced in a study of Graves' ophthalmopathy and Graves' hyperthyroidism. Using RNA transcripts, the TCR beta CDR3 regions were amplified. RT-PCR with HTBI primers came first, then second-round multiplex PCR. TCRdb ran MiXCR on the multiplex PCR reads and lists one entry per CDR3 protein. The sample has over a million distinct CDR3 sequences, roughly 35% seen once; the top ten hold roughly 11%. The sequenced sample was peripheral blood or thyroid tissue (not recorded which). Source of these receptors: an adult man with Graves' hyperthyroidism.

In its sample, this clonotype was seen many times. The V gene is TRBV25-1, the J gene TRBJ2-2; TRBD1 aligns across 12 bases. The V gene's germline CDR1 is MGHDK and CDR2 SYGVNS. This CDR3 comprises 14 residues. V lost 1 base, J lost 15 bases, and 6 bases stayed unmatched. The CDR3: CASSELRDRGQLFF. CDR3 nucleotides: TGTGCCAGCAGTGAATTGAGGGACAGGGGGCAGTTGTTTTTT.

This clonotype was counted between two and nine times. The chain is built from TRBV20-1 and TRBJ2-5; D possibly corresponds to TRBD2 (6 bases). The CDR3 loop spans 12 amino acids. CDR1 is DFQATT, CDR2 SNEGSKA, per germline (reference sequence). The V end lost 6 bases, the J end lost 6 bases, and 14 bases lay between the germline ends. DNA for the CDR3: TGCAGTGCGGGACTCAAGGGAAAGACCCAGTACTTC. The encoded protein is CSAGLKGKTQYF.

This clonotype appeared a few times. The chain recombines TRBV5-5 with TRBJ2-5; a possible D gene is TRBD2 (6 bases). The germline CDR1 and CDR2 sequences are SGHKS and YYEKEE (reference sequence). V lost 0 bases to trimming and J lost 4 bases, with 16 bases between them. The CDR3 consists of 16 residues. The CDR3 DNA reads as TGTGCCAGCAGCTTGGGAACGGGAGCCTGGGGAGAGACCCAGTACTTC. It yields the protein CASSLGTGAWGETQYF.

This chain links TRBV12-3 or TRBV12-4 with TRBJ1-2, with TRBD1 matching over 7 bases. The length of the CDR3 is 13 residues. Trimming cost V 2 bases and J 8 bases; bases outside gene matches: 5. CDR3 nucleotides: TGTGCCAGCAGTTTACACAGGGGAGTCGGCTACACCTTC. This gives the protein CASSLHRGVGYTF.

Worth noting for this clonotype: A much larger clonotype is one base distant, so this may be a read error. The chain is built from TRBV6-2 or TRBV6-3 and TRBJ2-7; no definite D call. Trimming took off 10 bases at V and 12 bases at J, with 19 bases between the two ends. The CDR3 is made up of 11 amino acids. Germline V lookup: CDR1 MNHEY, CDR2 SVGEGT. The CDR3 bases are TGTGCCAACAGCACAATCGGCGACCCGTACTTC. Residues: CANSTIGDPYF.

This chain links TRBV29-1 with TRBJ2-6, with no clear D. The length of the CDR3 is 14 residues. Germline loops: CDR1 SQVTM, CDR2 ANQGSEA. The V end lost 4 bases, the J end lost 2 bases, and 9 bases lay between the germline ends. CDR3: CSVAVGTGANVLTF. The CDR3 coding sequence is TGCAGCGTTGCGGTGGGTACTGGGGCCAACGTCCTGACTTTC. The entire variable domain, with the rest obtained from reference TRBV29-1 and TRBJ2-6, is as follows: SAVISQKPSRDICQRGTSLTIQCQVDSQVTMMFWYRQQPGQSLTLIATANQGSEATYESGFVIDKFPISRPNLTFSTLTVSNMSPEDSSIYLCSVAVGTGANVLTFGAGSRLTVL.

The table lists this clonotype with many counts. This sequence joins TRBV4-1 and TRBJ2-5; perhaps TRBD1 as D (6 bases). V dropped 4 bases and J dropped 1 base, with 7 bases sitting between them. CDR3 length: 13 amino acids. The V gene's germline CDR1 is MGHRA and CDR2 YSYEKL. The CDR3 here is CASSRQAQETQYF. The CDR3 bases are TGCGCCAGCAGCCGACAGGCCCAAGAGACCCAGTACTTC.

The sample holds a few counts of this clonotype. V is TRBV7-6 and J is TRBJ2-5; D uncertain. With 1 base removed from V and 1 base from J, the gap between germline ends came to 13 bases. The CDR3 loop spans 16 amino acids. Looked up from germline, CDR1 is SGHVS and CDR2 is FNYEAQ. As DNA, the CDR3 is TGTGCCAGCAGCTTAGGCCCGTGGGGAACCCAAGAGACCCAGTACTTC. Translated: CASSLGPWGTQETQYF. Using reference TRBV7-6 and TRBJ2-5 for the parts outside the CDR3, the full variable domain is GAGVSQSPRYKVTKRGQDVALRCDPISGHVSLYWYRQALGQGPEFLTYFNYEAQQDKSGLPNDRFSAERPEGSISTLTIQRTEQRDSAMYRCASSLGPWGTQETQYFGPGTRLLVL.